This passage covers 25 T cell receptor beta chains from one sample sequenced in a study of CD8 T cells in ankylosing spondylitis. Findings and limits, study-wide: Apparently characteristic of ankylosing spondylitis blood was a TCR beta motif (roughly eight highly homologous variants).

Antigens for these TCRs are unknown. TCRdb re-called the 5' RACE reads with MiXCR, one entry per CDR3 protein. This sample has 700,000 to 850,000 distinct CDR3 sequences; about an eighth occur once, and the top ten carry about 0.5%. The sample consisted of blood, either unsorted or a sorted T cell fraction (not recorded which). These receptors all come from a male donor with ankylosing spondylitis.

V is TRBV7-2 and J is TRBJ2-7, with D possibly matching TRBD2 (6 bases). This CDR3 contains 16 residues. Germline CDR1 reads SGHTA; CDR2 reads FQGNSA. The ends were cut back, 2 bases at V and 2 bases at J, with 16 bases in the middle. The CDR3 reads CASSLISSVLAYEQYF. The CDR3 DNA is TGTGCCAGCAGCTTAATATCTAGCGTTTTAGCCTACGAGCAGTACTTC.

V gene TRBV7-2 combines with J gene TRBJ2-7, with 7 bases aligning to TRBD2. The V gene end was trimmed by 2 bases and the J gene end by 3 bases; junction bases not matched to a gene: 16. This CDR3 has 18 amino acids. Germline CDR1 is SGHTA and CDR2 is FQGNSA. CDR3 DNA sequence: TGTGCCAGCAGCTTATCGAGCGGATTGAGGGACTACAACTACGAGCAGTACTTC. Protein product: CASSLSSGLRDYNYEQYF.

This clonotype was recorded a few times. The chain combines TRBV7-2 with TRBJ1-2; D not certain. CDR1 is SGHTA and CDR2 is FQGNSA in the germline V gene. The V gene lost 5 bases and the J gene lost 3 bases, with 13 bases spanning the gap. This CDR3 has 14 amino acids. Here the CDR3 DNA reads TGTGCCAGCAGCCCGTGGAGAAGCGACTATGGCTACACCTTC. Translated: CASSPWRSDYGYTF.

This clonotype was observed a few times. This chain joins TRBV7-9 and TRBJ2-7, with 8 bases identical to TRBD2. Germline lookup yields CDR1 SEHNR and CDR2 FQNEAQ (reference sequence). The junction had 8 bases not matched to a gene; V was cut back by 5 bases and J by 2 bases. This CDR3 has 15 amino acids. DNA of the CDR3: TGTGCCAGCAGCCGACGGACGGGAGGGCCCTACGAGCAGTACTTC. Amino acids: CASSRRTGGPYEQYF.

This clonotype was observed at least ten times. V is TRBV4-2 and J is TRBJ1-6, with no clear D. Germline V gene data show CDR1 as LGHNA and CDR2 as YNFKEQ. This CDR3 is built from 14 residues. V lost 4 bases to trimming and J lost 6 bases, with 10 bases between them. The CDR3 sequence: CASSPGPPNSPLHF. CDR3 DNA sequence: TGTGCCAGCAGCCCCGGACCGCCTAATTCACCCCTCCACTTT.

This chain uses TRBV20-1 with TRBJ2-3, with 8 positions matching TRBD2. The V gene end was trimmed by 5 bases and the J gene end by 6 bases; junction bases not matched to a gene: 13. The CDR3 sequence is 15 residues long. Looked up from germline, CDR1 is DFQATT and CDR2 is SNEGSKA (reference sequence). CDR3 loop: CSAGGLAFVADTQYF. The CDR3 DNA is TGCAGTGCTGGCGGACTAGCTTTTGTCGCCGATACGCAGTATTTT.

J is TRBJ2-7 and V is TRBV4-3; the D gene is possibly TRBD2 (5 bases). V was trimmed by 0 bases and J by 2 bases, leaving 11 bases between them. Per the germline V gene, CDR1 is LGHNA and CDR2 is YSLEER. This CDR3 spans 15 amino acids. The CDR3 spells CASSQESGFPYEQYF. The CDR3 DNA reads as TGCGCCAGCAGCCAAGAAAGCGGATTTCCCTACGAGCAGTACTTC.

Only a few counts were recorded for this clonotype. This chain connects TRBV7-2 to TRBJ2-7; 14 nucleotides line up with TRBD2. The germline V gene encodes CDR1 SGHTA and CDR2 FQGNSA. There are 15 residues in the CDR3. The trim removed 5 bases at V and 5 bases at J, leaving 5 bases unmatched. The CDR3 protein is CASSHRLAGGHEQYF. CDR3 coding DNA: TGTGCCAGCAGCCATCGACTAGCGGGGGGGCACGAGCAGTACTTC.

This clonotype was observed many times. This rearrangement joins TRBV5-5 to TRBJ2-1; 7 nucleotides agree with TRBD1. This CDR3 is 17 amino acids long. From germline, CDR1 is SGHKS and CDR2 YYEKEE (reference sequence). With V trimmed by 5 bases and J by 5 bases, 16 bases remained unmatched. This CDR3 is CASRRTGTVKGNNEQFF. As DNA, the CDR3 is TGTGCCAGCAGAAGAACCGGGACAGTGAAAGGTAACAATGAGCAGTTCTTC.

This clonotype showed up just a few times. In nucleotides, the CDR3 is TGTGCCAGCAGCTTAGGGCCGGTCGGGGATACGCAGTATTTT. Residues: CASSLGPVGDTQYF. The rearrangement uses TRBV7-2 and TRBJ2-3; D unresolved. V lost 1 base, J lost 6 bases, and 11 bases lay in between. CDR1 and CDR2 (germline): SGHTA, FQGNSA. This CDR3 contains 14 residues.

This rearrangement joins TRBV7-2 to TRBJ2-3, with D possibly being TRBD1 or TRBD2 (5 bases each). The CDR3 covers 14 residues. Germline CDR1 is SGHTA and CDR2 is FQGNSA. V lost 8 bases and J lost 6, with 18 bases in between. CDR3 in DNA: TGTGCCAGCGCCCCTGATCGGGGCGCCGATACGCAGTATTTT. This sequence encodes CASAPDRGADTQYF.

A few counts support this clonotype. The chain combines TRBV7-9 with TRBJ1-1, with D unresolved. From germline, CDR1 is SEHNR and CDR2 FQNEAQ (reference sequence). CDR3 length: 14 residues. The V end lost 2 bases, the J end lost 1 base, and 8 bases lay between the germline ends. The CDR3, as DNA: TGTGCCAGCAGCTTAATTGACGGGAACACTGAAGCTTTCTTT. This encodes CASSLIDGNTEAFF.

This clonotype was counted many times. This chain joins TRBV12-3 or TRBV12-4 and TRBJ1-2, with 7 bases identical to TRBD1. The CDR3 length is 14 residues. Trimming at V came to 3 bases and at J to 3 bases, leaving 4 bases not matched to a gene. The CDR3 DNA reads as TGTGCCAGCAGTTTTGCCGGGACAGACTATGGCTACACCTTC. This gives the protein CASSFAGTDYGYTF.

Written as DNA, the CDR3 is TGCGCCAGCAGCCAAGAGGGGATCGGGACAGAAAGTTATGGCTACACCTTC. The encoded protein is CASSQEGIGTESYGYTF. The chain links TRBV4-3 to TRBJ1-2; 7 nucleotides match TRBD1. In germline, CDR1 is LGHNA, CDR2 YSLEER. Trimming took 0 bases from V and 5 from J; bases not matched to a gene: 12. This CDR3 comprises 17 residues.

This clonotype showed up many times. The V call is TRBV18, the J call TRBJ1-2, with D maybe TRBD1 (6 bases). Per the germline V gene, CDR1 is KGHSH and CDR2 is LQKENI. The V gene lost 3 bases and the J gene lost 2 bases, with 10 bases spanning the gap. CDR3 length equals 14 residues. The CDR3 region is CASSPSTGNYGYTF. CDR3 in DNA: TGTGCCAGCTCACCGAGTACAGGGAACTATGGCTACACCTTC.

This clonotype was detected only a few times. The genes are TRBV3-1 and TRBJ1-1; D gene uncertain. This CDR3 is built from 16 residues. The V end was cut by 0 bases, the J end by 0 bases, with 11 bases between. Germline-derived CDR1 and CDR2 are LGHDT and YNNKEL (reference sequence). The CDR3 DNA is TGTGCCAGCAGCCAAGATCTAGGGTGGATGAACACTGAAGCTTTCTTT. The encoded protein is CASSQDLGWMNTEAFF.

This clonotype was counted between two and nine times. The chain recombines TRBV7-2 with TRBJ1-2; 8 bases are a match to TRBD1. J lost 6 bases, V lost 3 bases, and 6 bases had no gene match. Germline CDR1 is SGHTA and CDR2 is FQGNSA. The CDR3 sequence is 14 residues long. The CDR3 is CASSFQQGGHGYTF. Written as DNA, the CDR3 is TGTGCCAGCAGCTTCCAACAGGGGGGCCATGGCTACACCTTC.

This clonotype was seen at least ten times. This chain connects TRBV20-1 to TRBJ1-2, with TRBD1 matching 7 bases. The CDR3 consists of 13 residues. The germline CDR1 and CDR2 sequences are DFQATT and SNEGSKA (reference sequence). After removal of 2 bases from V and 4 bases from J, the junction contained 4 bases not matched to a gene. The CDR3 region is CSARQGVSYGYTF. The CDR3 nucleotides are TGCAGTGCTAGACAGGGGGTCTCCTATGGCTACACCTTC.

The genes are TRBV27 and TRBJ2-1, with 9 positions matching TRBD2. With 3 bases clipped from V and 4 bases from J, the junction kept 10 bases outside the gene matches. Germline CDR1 and CDR2: MNHEY and SMNVEV (reference sequence). CDR3 length: 17 residues. The CDR3 spells CASSLRGQTSGYNEQFF. The CDR3 DNA is TGTGCCAGCAGTTTGAGGGGACAGACTAGCGGATACAATGAGCAGTTCTTC.

This clonotype has more than one count but fewer than ten. V usage is TRBV7-2 and J usage is TRBJ2-1; D not resolved. Trimming cost V 1 base and J 0 bases, with 10 bases left between them. There are 16 residues in the CDR3. Germline assignment: CDR1 SGHTA and CDR2 FQGNSA. The CDR3 here is CASSLGYTSSYNEQFF. As DNA, the CDR3 is TGTGCCAGCAGCTTAGGTTACACAAGCTCCTACAATGAGCAGTTCTTC.

This clonotype appeared many times. This sequence joins TRBV15 and TRBJ2-1; 7 bases align to TRBD2. The CDR3 has 14 residues. V dropped 4 bases and J dropped 4; count of bases not matched to a gene: 4. CDR1 LNHNV and CDR2 YYDKDF come from the germline V gene (reference sequence). The CDR3 DNA reads as TGTGCCACCAGCACGACCGGGAGGTACAATGAGCAGTTCTTC. It yields the protein CATSTTGRYNEQFF. The variable domain in full, with the rest retrieved from reference TRBV15 and TRBJ2-1, is DAMVIQNPRYQVTQFGKPVTLSCSQTLNHNVMYWYQQKSSQAPKLLFHYYDKDFNNEADTPDNFQSRRPNTSFCFLDIRSPGLGDTAMYLCATSTTGRYNEQFFGPGTRLTVL.

J is TRBJ2-5 and V is TRBV20-1; D is possibly TRBD2 (5 bases). This CDR3 is built from 15 residues. CDR1 and CDR2 (germline): DFQATT, SNEGSKA (reference sequence). V was clipped by 2 bases and J by 5 bases, with 18 bases between them. The CDR3 coding sequence is TGCAGTGCTAGAAAGATTGACCTAGCTGATGAGACCCAGTACTTC. Its translation is CSARKIDLADETQYF.

The V call is TRBV2, the J call TRBJ1-4; maybe TRBD1 (5 bases). CDR3 size: 15 residues. In germline, CDR1 is SNHLY, CDR2 FYNNEI. V lost 7 bases and J lost 7, with 19 bases in between. The CDR3 sequence: CASKGGRGGGEKLFF. CDR3 sequence (DNA): TGTGCCAGCAAGGGAGGTAGGGGTGGTGGTGAAAAACTGTTTTTT. Filled out from reference TRBV2 and TRBJ1-4, the complete variable domain reads EPEVTQTPSHQVTQMGQEVILRCVPISNHLYFYWYRQILGQKVEFLVSFYNNEISEKSEIFDDQFSVERPDGSNFTLKIRSTKLEDSAMYFCASKGGRGGGEKLFFGSGTQLSVL.

This clonotype appeared many times. Written as DNA, the CDR3 is TGCGCCAGCAGCGTTGGGTTAGGGGGTTCCTATGGCTACACCTTC. This sequence encodes CASSVGLGGSYGYTF. This chain joins TRBV5-1 and TRBJ1-2; D perhaps matches TRBD1 (6 bases). The CDR3 loop spans 15 amino acids. The germline V and J ends were trimmed by 4 bases and 4 bases, with 17 bases remaining between them. Germline CDR1 reads SGHRS; CDR2 reads YFSETQ.

This clonotype was counted a few times. The chain joins TRBV12-3 or TRBV12-4 to TRBJ2-2; no reliable D call. Trimming shortened V by 5 bases and J by 6 bases, and 10 bases separated the two germline ends. The CDR3 runs to 13 residues. The CDR3 here is CASSPRVSGELFF. CDR3 nucleotides: TGTGCCAGCAGTCCAAGGGTTTCCGGGGAGCTGTTTTTT.